The text below deals with one T cell receptor beta chain. This entry is derived from a study of blood T cell repertoires in COVID-19. Study details: Sources were T cells, B-cell-depleted T cells, or PBMCs; the material itself was cDNA or gDNA.

The CDR3 is 14 amino acids. Germline values: CDR1 SGHAT, CDR2 FQDESV (reference sequence). The ends were cut back, 3 bases at V and 7 bases at J, with 13 bases in the middle. Libraries were prepared by immunoSEQ multiplex PCR; TCRdb keeps only in-frame clonotypes and omits some of them. The repertoire holds some 340,000 clones, with roughly four fifths as singletons. Participant reports of clinical history set cohort assignment. The chain is built from TRBV11-1 and TRBJ2-1; perhaps TRBD1 as D (5 bases). The origin of this receptor is a woman in her 50s who had recovered from COVID-19. The sequencing input was PBMCs or T cells enriched from blood (not recorded which). CDR3 coding DNA: TGTGCCAGCAGCTTGGGGCAAGAGAAAAATGAGCAGTTCTTC. Protein sequence: CASSLGQEKNEQFF.